The sequence of this TCR beta chain was determined in a study of neurological immune-mediated disorders. Study in general: Of the multiple sclerosis patients, roughly 35 in total, some 30 were relapsing-remitting and 3 were secondary progressive. Study-wide findings and caveats: There was no association between the multiple sclerosis repertoire cluster and any clinical or MRI feature. Patients with HTLV-1-associated myelopathy had the highest level of TCR clonal expansion, whereas patients with multiple sclerosis had the lowest level, falling beneath the level found in healthy controls.

MiXCR was run by TCRdb on the 5' RACE reads, yielding one entry per CDR3 protein. The table includes some 80,000 distinct CDR3 sequences, 4.3% detected once. A note on this clonotype: Its antigen is as yet unknown.

Indicated time point: longitudinal time-point 3. The sequenced sample was PBMCs. This receptor was taken from a woman aged 55-70 years with multiple sclerosis.

CDR3 region: CASSSGGSTETQYF. The CDR3, as DNA: TGTGCCAGCAGTAGCGGGGGCAGCACAGAGACCCAGTACTTC. The V call is TRBV2, the J call TRBJ2-5; 8 nucleotides match TRBD2. This CDR3 contains 14 residues. V lost 5 bases to trimming and J lost 4 bases; unmatched junction nucleotides: 6. The germline V gene has CDR1 SNHLY and CDR2 FYNNEI.